The 6 T cell receptor beta chains below all came from one sample that was sequenced in a study of blood T cell repertoires in COVID-19. Clones were sequenced by immunoSEQ multiplex PCR, and TCRdb holds only the in-frame ones, with some missing. This sample has roughly 100,000 clones, with just under 85% found just once. The specimen was peripheral blood. The receptor set was obtained from a man aged 65-85 years with acute or convalescent COVID-19.

The genes are TRBV18 and TRBJ2-7; TRBD2 agrees at 7 bases. CDR3 length: 16 residues. The J segment lost 3 bases and the V segment lost 5 bases, leaving 13 bases of the junction unmatched. CDR1 and CDR2 (germline): KGHSH, LQKENI. CDR3 sequence: CASSKGGSGENYEQYF. CDR3 sequence (DNA): TGTGCCAGCTCAAAGGGCGGAAGCGGGGAGAACTACGAGCAGTACTTC.

This chain uses TRBV21-1 with TRBJ2-1; the table's D call of TRBD2 was not tested on the DNA. TRBV21-1 is a known pseudogene. This CDR3 comprises 12 residues. The CDR3 DNA follows: TGTGCCAGCAGCAGAGGGAGCAATGAGCAGTTCTTC. Translating it yields CASSRGSNEQFF.

The chain employs TRBV6-4 and TRBJ2-1; D might be TRBD2 (7 bases). Looked up from germline, CDR1 is MRHNA and CDR2 is SNTAGT. V gave up 5 bases and J gave up 7 bases, with 15 bases separating them. This CDR3 region has 14 residues. CDR3 sequence: CASSKGGQANEQFF. CDR3 sequence (DNA): TGTGCCAGCAGTAAGGGGGGGCAAGCGAATGAGCAGTTCTTC.

In DNA form, the CDR3 reads TGTGCCAGCACGATTCCCACAGGGAACACTGAAGCTTTCTTT. This gives the protein CASTIPTGNTEAFF. The gene calls are TRBV2 and TRBJ1-1, with TRBD1 as a possible D gene (5 bases). Germline V lookup: CDR1 SNHLY, CDR2 FYNNEI. The CDR3 loop spans 14 amino acids. Trimming shortened V by 7 bases and J by 1 base, and 13 bases separated the two germline ends.

The V gene is TRBV13, the J gene TRBJ1-4; tentative D call: TRBD1 (5 bases). The CDR3 is 14 residues long. V shed 0 bases and J shed 5 bases, with 7 bases lying between them. Germline CDR1 and CDR2: PRHDT and FYEKMQ (reference sequence). The CDR3 reads CASSLGDNNEKLFF. DNA for the CDR3: TGTGCCAGCAGCTTAGGGGACAACAATGAAAAACTGTTTTTT.

The genes are TRBV5-1 and TRBJ2-3, with D possibly TRBD2 on 5 matching bases. Germline CDR1 is SGHRS and CDR2 is YFSETQ. V was shortened by 0 bases and J by 2 bases, with 10 bases between the two germline ends. CDR3 length: 15 residues. As DNA, the CDR3 is TGCGCCAGCAGCTTGGACGGGATTCACACAGATACGCAGTATTTT. Translated: CASSLDGIHTDTQYF.